This is a list of T cell receptor beta chains from one sample in a study of shared clonotypes between healthy human individuals. Profiling relied on immunoSEQ multiplex PCR, and the TCRdb table lists in-frame clones only, not all of them. The sample yields about 1.1 million clones, about 72% seen once. Material: memory CD4+ T cells from PBMCs. The source of these receptors is a young man in good health. Some clones in this sample may be carry-over from other donors' samples. The CDR3 runs from the conserved cysteine through the conserved F or W. Fields, in order: clone size, J gene, V gene, D gene, CDR3 protein, CDR3 DNA. D genes are given only for firm matches. Where a row states a size, it is once, few, many or the class of an expanded clone; other rows omit it.

- TRBJ2-2 TRBV7-7 TRBD2 CALPGLAPGELFF TGTGCCTTGCCGGGACTAGCACCCGGGGAGCTGTTTTTT
- TRBJ2-7 TRBV18 - CASSPPGGGFESEQYF TGTGCCAGCTCACCCCCAGGAGGGGGTTTCGAGTCCGAGCAGTACTTC
- TRBJ2-3 TRBV7-9 TRBD2 CASSLLAGGRETDTQYF TGTGCCAGCAGCCTACTAGCGGGAGGCCGAGAAACAGATACGCAGTATTTT
- TRBJ1-4 TRBV9 - CASSVGASGGGDEKLFF TGTGCCAGCAGCGTAGGAGCCTCGGGGGGCGGTGATGAAAAACTGTTTTTT
many TRBJ2-3 TRBV10-3 - CAASEDGTDTQYF TGTGCCGCCTCGGAGGATGGCACAGATACGCAGTATTTT
many TRBJ1-5 TRBV7-9 - CASSFTGRNQPQHF TGTGCCAGCAGCTTCACCGGGCGCAATCAGCCCCAGCATTTT
once TRBJ1-5 TRBV19 - CASSISPRVNQPQHF TGTGCCAGTAGTATCAGTCCCAGGGTGAATCAGCCCCAGCATTTT
- TRBJ1-2 TRBV4-2 - CASSQEGRRANYGYTF TGTGCCAGCAGCCAAGAGGGTCGGAGGGCTAACTATGGCTACACCTTC
- TRBJ2-3 TRBV9 - CASSVDGATDTQYF TGTGCCAGCAGCGTCGATGGGGCAACAGATACGCAGTATTTT
- TRBJ2-7 TRBV4-1 TRBD1 CASSQTGTGVIYEQYF TGCGCCAGCAGCCAAACCGGGACAGGGGTCATTTACGAGCAGTACTTC
- TRBJ1-3 TRBV28 - CASSFGQKDRNTIYF TGTGCCAGCAGTTTCGGTCAGAAGGATCGGAACACCATATATTTT
- TRBJ2-7 TRBV5-1 TRBD1 CASSWGQGKGEQYF TGCGCCAGCAGCTGGGGACAGGGGAAGGGCGAGCAGTACTTC
- TRBJ1-5 TRBV21-1 - CASSPWGDRSKGTQPQHF TGTGCCAGCAGCCCCTGGGGGGACAGGAGCAAAGGGACTCAGCCCCAGCATTTT
- TRBJ2-7 TRBV5-5 - CASSFLGYEQYF TGTGCCAGCAGCTTTCTAGGGTACGAGCAGTACTTC
few TRBJ2-5 TRBV2 - CASSAGTSYQETQYF TGTGCCAGCAGTGCCGGGACATCGTACCAAGAGACCCAGTACTTC
few TRBJ2-7 TRBV5-6 TRBD2 CASSWGSGSYEQYF TGTGCCAGCAGCTGGGGTAGCGGGAGCTACGAGCAGTACTTC
- TRBJ1-1 TRBV5-1 - CASSLAENTEAFF TGCGCCAGCAGCTTAGCCGAAAACACTGAAGCTTTCTTT
- TRBJ1-1 TRBV5-6 - CASSLALSTGHKIEAFF TGTGCCAGCAGCTTGGCTTTGTCGACGGGACATAAAATTGAAGCTTTCTTT
few TRBJ2-5 TRBV5-1 - CASSLGPSSQETQYF TGCGCCAGCAGCTTGGGACCTTCGTCCCAAGAGACCCAGTACTTC
- TRBJ1-1 TRBV5-6 - CASSLVGMGDWTEAFF TGTGCCAGCAGCTTGGTGGGAATGGGGGATTGGACTGAAGCTTTCTTT
few TRBJ1-2 TRBV4-2 TRBD1 CASSPREGQGARGYTF TGTGCCAGCAGCCCGCGAGAGGGACAGGGGGCGCGGGGCTACACCTTC
- TRBJ2-7 TRBV2 TRBD1 CASSERDRGPYEQYF TGTGCCAGCAGTGAGAGGGACAGGGGGCCCTACGAGCAGTACTTC
- TRBJ1-3 TRBV4-1 - CASSQGQGISGNTIYF TGCGCCAGCAGCCAAGGTCAGGGGATCTCTGGAAACACCATATATTTT
- TRBJ2-3 TRBV7-3 TRBD2 CASSPGLADSTDTQYF TGTGCCAGCAGCCCCGGACTAGCGGATAGCACAGATACGCAGTATTTT
- TRBJ1-2 TRBV18 - CASSPQGNYGYTF TGTGCCAGCTCACCACAAGGGAACTATGGCTACACCTTC
- TRBJ2-1 TRBV5-1 - CASSFLGQFNEQFF TGCGCCAGCAGCTTCTTAGGACAGTTCAATGAGCAGTTCTTC
many TRBJ1-4 TRBV6-6 - CASSLRGASGEKLFF TGTGCCAGCAGCCTACGGGGGGCATCAGGTGAAAAACTGTTTTTT
once TRBJ1-2 TRBV7-8 - CASSLAPGESYTF TGTGCCAGCAGCTTAGCCCCGGGGGAGAGCTACACCTTC
- TRBJ2-7 TRBV5-5 - CASSFDLRGRGTTYEQYF TGTGCCAGCAGCTTTGACCTCCGGGGTCGGGGTACCACCTACGAGCAGTACTTC
few TRBJ1-2 TRBV29-1 TRBD1 CRAVDTGGADGYTF TGCAGAGCGGTCGACACAGGGGGCGCGGATGGCTACACCTTC
- TRBJ2-7 TRBV11-3 TRBD1 CASSQGQGGEQYF TGTGCCAGCAGCCAGGGACAGGGGGGCGAGCAGTACTTC
few TRBJ2-1 TRBV7-3 - CASSSGLVEQFF TGTGCCAGCAGCTCCGGACTCGTGGAGCAGTTCTTC
- TRBJ2-7 TRBV13 TRBD2 CASSYRTSRGDEQYF TGTGCCAGCAGCTACCGGACTAGCCGAGGGGACGAGCAGTACTTC
- TRBJ1-2 TRBV11-1 TRBD1 CASARTGDYGYTF TGTGCCAGCGCTAGGACAGGGGATTATGGCTACACCTTC
- TRBJ2-2 TRBV10-3 - CAISLATGELFF TGTGCCATCAGTCTCGCCACCGGGGAGCTGTTTTTT
- TRBJ2-7 TRBV7-9 - CASSYGESSYEQYF TGTGCCAGCAGTTACGGGGAAAGCTCCTACGAGCAGTACTTC
- TRBJ2-4 TRBV28 TRBD1 CASTTPRTGANIQYF TGTGCCAGCACTACACCCCGGACAGGGGCTAACATTCAGTACTTC
few TRBJ2-7 TRBV28 TRBD1 CASRGGQWAYEQYF TGTGCCAGCAGAGGGGGACAGTGGGCCTACGAGCAGTACTTC
- TRBJ2-1 TRBV18 - CASSPPNSRTIDGIGEQFF TGTGCCAGCTCACCACCGAACTCCCGGACTATTGATGGAATAGGTGAGCAGTTCTTC
- TRBJ2-5 TRBV2 TRBD1 CASGGQQETQYF TGTGCCAGCGGGGGACAGCAAGAGACCCAGTACTTC
- TRBJ2-3 TRBV30 TRBD1 CAWLGPGQGADTQYF TGTGCCTGGTTGGGACCGGGACAGGGGGCAGATACGCAGTATTTT
- TRBJ2-3 TRBV11-2 - CASSLPTDTQYF TGTGCCAGCAGCTTACCCACAGATACGCAGTATTTT
once TRBJ2-5 TRBV7-7 - CASSSNGLGGETQYF TGTGCCAGCAGCTCCAACGGGCTGGGAGGAGAGACCCAGTACTTC
- TRBJ2-3 TRBV9 - CASSLSPGADTQYF TGTGCCAGCAGCCTTTCCCCTGGGGCAGATACGCAGTATTTT
- TRBJ1-1 TRBV7-2 - CASRVTGLNTEAFF TGTGCCAGCAGGGTCACAGGGCTGAACACTGAAGCTTTCTTT
many TRBJ2-7 TRBV29-1 - CSVRSVQKSYEQYF TGCAGCGTTCGATCGGTTCAGAAATCCTACGAGCAGTACTTC
- TRBJ2-5 TRBV7-2 - CASSPQRAGNSVSAQYF TGTGCCAGCAGCCCCCAACGGGCGGGGAACTCCGTCTCGGCCCAGTACTTC
- TRBJ1-5 TRBV15 - CATSARPTRGLGSNQPQHF TGTGCCACCAGCGCACGCCCAACCCGGGGGTTGGGGAGCAATCAGCCCCAGCATTTT
- TRBJ2-7 TRBV5-4 TRBD1 CASSLGTGVGEQYF TGTGCCAGCAGCTTGGGGACAGGGGTGGGTGAGCAGTACTTC
- TRBJ2-7 TRBV5-1 - CASSLAPVGYEQYF TGCGCCAGCAGCTTGGCCCCTGTGGGCTACGAGCAGTACTTC
few TRBJ2-1 TRBV11-2 TRBD2 CASSSSGSWEFF TGTGCCAGCAGTTCGAGCGGGAGCTGGGAGTTCTTC
- TRBJ2-1 TRBV7-9 - CASSLRDAYNEQFF TGTGCCAGCAGCTTACGGGACGCCTACAATGAGCAGTTCTTC
few TRBJ2-6 TRBV7-3 TRBD1 CASSSRGPVSGANVLTF TGTGCCAGCAGCTCAAGGGGGCCGGTATCTGGGGCCAACGTCCTGACTTTC
few TRBJ1-1 TRBV9 TRBD1 CASSGTGGGNTEAFF TGTGCCAGCAGCGGGACAGGGGGAGGGAACACTGAAGCTTTCTTT
- TRBJ2-1 TRBV10-3 - CAISVRDNEQFF TGTGCCATCAGTGTTAGGGACAATGAGCAGTTCTTC
- TRBJ1-2 TRBV5-1 TRBD1 CASSWAGTGGYYGYTF TGCGCCAGCAGCTGGGCCGGGACAGGGGGCTACTATGGCTACACCTTC
many TRBJ2-3 TRBV28 - CASSLSANGDTQYF TGTGCCAGCAGTTTATCGGCCAACGGGGATACGCAGTATTTT
- TRBJ1-1 TRBV5-1 - CASAINSYTEAFF TGCGCCAGCGCAATCAACAGTTACACTGAAGCTTTCTTT
few TRBJ1-1 TRBV18 - CASSPTRGQANTEAFF TGTGCCAGCTCACCAACCCGGGGGCAGGCGAACACTGAAGCTTTCTTT
- TRBJ1-1 TRBV28 - CASSFAGTDTEAFF TGTGCCAGCAGTTTCGCGGGGACGGACACTGAAGCTTTCTTT